The 12 T cell receptor beta chains reported below all come from one sample, sequenced in a study of shared clonotypes between healthy human individuals (dated by TCRdb to the early 2020s). Library preparation used the immunoSEQ multiplex PCR assay. Entries here come from immuneACCESS through TCRdb and include only in-frame sequences with V and J called. Some clones fail to appear in such tables; in the studies checked, an unresolved V gene covers under half of the shortfall, and the cause of the remainder is unknown. Within this sample are millions of clones, with approximately 95% of them counted one time only. The ten top clones hold about 1.1% of the sample. For the CD8 naive samples, CD45RO-negative cells were positively selected for CCR7, yielding a CD45RA+CCR7+ population from which TemRA cells were excluded. The sequenced sample consisted of naive CD8+ T cells sorted from blood. The meaning of the sample's cell subset or site label: CD45RA+CCR7+. These receptors originate from a man younger than 30 in good health.

The V call is TRBV4-1, the J call TRBJ2-3; D unresolved. CDR3 length: 15 amino acids. The germline V gene encodes CDR1 MGHRA and CDR2 YSYEKL. V was shortened by 0 bases and J by 2 bases, with 9 bases between the two germline ends. The CDR3 DNA reads as TGCGCCAGCAGCCAAGATTTGCGTTACACAGATACGCAGTATTTT. Protein sequence: CASSQDLRYTDTQYF.

The V and J genes are TRBV28 and TRBJ2-3, with D hard to call. The CDR3 is 17 residues long. The germline V gene has CDR1 MDHEN and CDR2 SYDVKM. The V end was cut by 3 bases, the J end by 0 bases, with 16 bases between. The CDR3 reads CASSFSWATTSTDTQYF. The CDR3 DNA follows: TGTGCCAGCAGTTTCTCTTGGGCCACAACTAGCACAGATACGCAGTATTTT. The whole variable domain, filled in from reference TRBV28 and TRBJ2-3, reads DVKVTQSSRYLVKRTGEKVFLECVQDMDHENMFWYRQDPGLGLRLIYFSYDVKMKEKGDIPEGYSVSREKKERFSLILESASTNQTSMYLCASSFSWATTSTDTQYFGPGTRLTVL.

CDR3 nucleotide sequence: TGTGCCAGCAGCGTAACGGGGATGCAGGCAGGAAACACCATATATTTT. Translating it yields CASSVTGMQAGNTIYF. This rearrangement joins TRBV9 to TRBJ1-3, with unresolved D. The CDR3 covers 16 residues. V was cut by 1 base and J by 4 bases, with 15 bases left in between. The germline gives CDR1 SGDLS, CDR2 YYNGEE.

The V call is TRBV6-4, the J call TRBJ2-5; 13 bases map to TRBD2. The J segment lost 4 bases and the V segment lost 3 bases, leaving 11 bases of the junction unmatched. Per the germline V gene, CDR1 is MRHNA and CDR2 is SNTAGT. The CDR3 loop spans 18 amino acids. The chain's CDR3 is CASSEVGLAGVRGETQYF. CDR3 DNA: TGTGCCAGCAGTGAGGTAGGACTAGCGGGAGTAAGGGGAGAGACCCAGTACTTC.

The V call is TRBV6-5, the J call TRBJ2-7; D not certain. This CDR3 is 13 amino acids long. Trimming stripped 5 bases from V and 5 bases from J, with 13 bases between. The germline CDR1 and CDR2 sequences are MNHEY and SVGAGI. The CDR3 region is CASSAWLEDEQYF. CDR3 coding DNA: TGTGCCAGCAGTGCCTGGTTAGAGGACGAGCAGTACTTC.

This sequence joins TRBV18 and TRBJ2-3; 12 bases line up with TRBD2. V shed 5 bases, J shed 3 bases, and the junction held 6 bases outside the gene matches. This CDR3 is built from 16 residues. Looked up from germline, CDR1 is KGHSH and CDR2 is LQKENI. The CDR3, as DNA: TGTGCCAGCTCAGCCGGGACTAGCGGGCATACAGATACGCAGTATTTT. It translates to CASSAGTSGHTDTQYF.

The chain is built from TRBV2 and TRBJ2-1, with 10 bases matching TRBD2. Germline V lookup: CDR1 SNHLY, CDR2 FYNNEI. After removal of 3 bases from V and 0 bases from J, the junction contained 8 bases not matched to a gene. The CDR3 runs 18 residues. CDR3: CASSEASGSPSSYNEQFF. In DNA form, the CDR3 reads TGTGCCAGCAGTGAGGCTAGCGGGAGCCCCAGCTCCTACAATGAGCAGTTCTTC.

This sequence joins TRBV11-2 and TRBJ2-3, with D perhaps matching TRBD2 (5 bases). The CDR3 contains 15 residues. Germline V CDR1 and CDR2: SGHAT, FQNNGV. Between the trimmed V and J ends, which lost 3 bases and 1 base, there was a span of 11 bases. This CDR3 is CASSFGEYGTDTQYF. The CDR3 nucleotides read TGTGCCAGCAGCTTTGGGGAGTACGGCACAGATACGCAGTATTTT.

The chain has TRBV27 and TRBJ1-5; no definite D call. The germline V gene encodes CDR1 MNHEY and CDR2 SMNVEV (reference sequence). Trimming left V 2 bases short and J 2 bases short, with 10 bases between. The CDR3 consists of 15 residues. The CDR3 reads CASSLIGRGNQPQHF. The DNA for the CDR3 is TGTGCCAGCAGTTTAATCGGAAGGGGCAATCAGCCCCAGCATTTT.

In regard to this clone: The sample carries other DNA sequences with the same CDR3. The genes are TRBV5-1 and TRBJ2-7; perhaps TRBD1 as D (5 bases). Trimming stripped 3 bases from V and 3 bases from J, with 7 bases between. This CDR3 contains 12 residues. Germline V lookup: CDR1 SGHRS, CDR2 YFSETQ. The CDR3: CASSSQGYEQYF. In DNA form, the CDR3 reads TGCGCCAGCAGCTCTCAGGGCTACGAGCAGTACTTC.

The V call is TRBV27, the J call TRBJ1-2; tentatively, D is TRBD1 (6 bases). There are 15 residues in the CDR3. Germline V gives CDR1 MNHEY, CDR2 SMNVEV (reference sequence). Between the trimmed V and J ends, which lost 5 bases and 1 base, there was a span of 14 bases. The chain's CDR3 is CASSPQGPYNYGYTF. CDR3 nucleotides: TGTGCCAGCAGTCCCCAGGGGCCTTATAACTATGGCTACACCTTC.

J is TRBJ2-5 and V is TRBV2; D not certain. With 3 bases removed from V and 2 bases from J, the gap between germline ends came to 16 bases. The CDR3 contains 16 residues. CDR1 and CDR2 (germline): SNHLY, FYNNEI. The CDR3, as DNA: TGTGCCAGCAGTGAGAATGGGCTAGGCGGACAAGAGACCCAGTACTTC. The encoded protein is CASSENGLGGQETQYF.